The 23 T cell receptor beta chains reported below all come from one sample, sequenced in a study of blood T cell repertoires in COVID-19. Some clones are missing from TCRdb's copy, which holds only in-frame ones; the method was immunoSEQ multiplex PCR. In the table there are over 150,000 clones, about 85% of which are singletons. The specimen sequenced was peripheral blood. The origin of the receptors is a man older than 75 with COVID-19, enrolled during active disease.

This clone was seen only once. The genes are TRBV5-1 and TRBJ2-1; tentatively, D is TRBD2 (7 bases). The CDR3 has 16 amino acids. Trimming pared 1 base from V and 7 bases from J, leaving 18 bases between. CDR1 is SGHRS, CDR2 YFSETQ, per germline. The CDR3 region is CASSLLRGAAGNEQFF. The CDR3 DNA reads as TGCGCCAGCAGCTTGCTTCGGGGGGCCGCTGGGAATGAGCAGTTCTTC.

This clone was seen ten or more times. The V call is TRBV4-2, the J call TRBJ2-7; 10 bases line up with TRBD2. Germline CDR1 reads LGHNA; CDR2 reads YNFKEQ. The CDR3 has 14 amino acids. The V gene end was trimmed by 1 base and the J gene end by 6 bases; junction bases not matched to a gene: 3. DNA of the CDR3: TGTGCCAGCAGCCAAGGACTAGCGGGTGCCGAGCAGTACTTC. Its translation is CASSQGLAGAEQYF.

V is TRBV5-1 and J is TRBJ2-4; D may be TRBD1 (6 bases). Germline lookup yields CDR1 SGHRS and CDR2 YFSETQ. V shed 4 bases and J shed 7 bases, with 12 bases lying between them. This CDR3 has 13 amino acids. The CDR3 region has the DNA TGCGCCAGCAGCCGGACAGACCGTAACATTCAGTACTTC. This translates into CASSRTDRNIQYF.

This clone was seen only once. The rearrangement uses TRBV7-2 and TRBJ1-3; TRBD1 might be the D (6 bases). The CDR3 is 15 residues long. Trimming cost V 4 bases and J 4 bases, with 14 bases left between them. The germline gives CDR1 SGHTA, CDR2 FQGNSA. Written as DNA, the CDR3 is TGTGCCAGCAGCTCCGGAGGTACAGGGGGAAACACCATATATTTT. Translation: CASSSGGTGGNTIYF.

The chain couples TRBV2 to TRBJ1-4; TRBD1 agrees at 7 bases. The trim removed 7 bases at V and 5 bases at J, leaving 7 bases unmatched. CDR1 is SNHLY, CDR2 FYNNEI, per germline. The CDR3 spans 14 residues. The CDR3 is CASTRQGINEKLFF. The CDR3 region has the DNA TGTGCCAGCACTAGACAGGGAATAAATGAAAAACTGTTTTTT.

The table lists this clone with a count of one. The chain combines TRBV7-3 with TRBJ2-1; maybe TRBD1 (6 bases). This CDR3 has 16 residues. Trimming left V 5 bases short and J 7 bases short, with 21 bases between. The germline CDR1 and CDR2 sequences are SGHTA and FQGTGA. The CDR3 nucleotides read TGTGCCAGCAGCCCTTGGACAGAAAGCCTCACTAATGAGCAGTTCTTC. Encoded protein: CASSPWTESLTNEQFF.

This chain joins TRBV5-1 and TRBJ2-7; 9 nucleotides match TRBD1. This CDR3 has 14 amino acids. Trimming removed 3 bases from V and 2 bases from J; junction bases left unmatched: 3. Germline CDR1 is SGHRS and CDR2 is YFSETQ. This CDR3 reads CASSWRDRAYEQYF. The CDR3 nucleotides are TGCGCCAGCAGCTGGAGGGACAGGGCCTACGAGCAGTACTTC.

The CDR3 nucleotides are TGTGCCAGCAGTCCGCAAGAGACCCAGTACTTC. Its protein product is CASSPQETQYF. The J gene is TRBJ2-5, the V gene TRBV2; D unclear. Germline V lookup: CDR1 SNHLY, CDR2 FYNNEI. This CDR3 region has 11 residues. Trimming pared 5 bases from V and 2 bases from J, leaving 3 bases between.

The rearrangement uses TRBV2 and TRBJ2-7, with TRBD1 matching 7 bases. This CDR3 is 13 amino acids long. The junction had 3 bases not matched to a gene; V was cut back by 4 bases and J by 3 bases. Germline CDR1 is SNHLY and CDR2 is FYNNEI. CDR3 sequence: CASSVGQVYEQYF. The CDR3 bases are TGTGCCAGCAGTGTCGGACAGGTCTACGAGCAGTACTTC.

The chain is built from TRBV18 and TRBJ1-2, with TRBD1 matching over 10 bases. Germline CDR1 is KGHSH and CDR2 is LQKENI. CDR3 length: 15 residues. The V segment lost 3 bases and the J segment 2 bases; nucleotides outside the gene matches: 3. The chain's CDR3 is CASSPGTGANYGYTF. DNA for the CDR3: TGTGCCAGCTCACCGGGGACAGGGGCAAACTATGGCTACACCTTC.

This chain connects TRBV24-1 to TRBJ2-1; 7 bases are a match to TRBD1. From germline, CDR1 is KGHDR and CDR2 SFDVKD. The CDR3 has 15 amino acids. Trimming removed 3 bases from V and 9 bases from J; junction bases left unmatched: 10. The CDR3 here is CATSDPGQVPGEQFF. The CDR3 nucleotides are TGTGCCACCAGTGATCCCGGACAGGTGCCCGGTGAGCAGTTCTTC.

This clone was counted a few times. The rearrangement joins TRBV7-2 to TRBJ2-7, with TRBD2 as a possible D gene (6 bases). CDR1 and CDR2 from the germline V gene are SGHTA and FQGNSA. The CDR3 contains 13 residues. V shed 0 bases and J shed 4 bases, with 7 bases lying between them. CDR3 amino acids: CASSLARDYEQYF. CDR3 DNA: TGTGCCAGCAGCTTAGCGCGGGATTACGAGCAGTACTTC.

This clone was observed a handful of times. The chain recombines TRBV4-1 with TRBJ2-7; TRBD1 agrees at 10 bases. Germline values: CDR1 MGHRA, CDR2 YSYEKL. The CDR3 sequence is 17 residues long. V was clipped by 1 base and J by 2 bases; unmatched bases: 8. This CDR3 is CASSQGFRDRGTYEQYF. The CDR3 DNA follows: TGCGCCAGCAGCCAAGGCTTCCGGGACAGGGGTACCTACGAGCAGTACTTC.

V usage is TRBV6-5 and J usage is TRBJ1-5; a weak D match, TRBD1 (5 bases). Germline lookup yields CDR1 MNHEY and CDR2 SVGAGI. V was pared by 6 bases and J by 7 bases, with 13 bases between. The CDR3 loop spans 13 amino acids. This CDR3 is CASRGAPRQPQHF. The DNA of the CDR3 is TGTGCCAGCAGAGGGGCCCCGAGGCAGCCCCAGCATTTT.

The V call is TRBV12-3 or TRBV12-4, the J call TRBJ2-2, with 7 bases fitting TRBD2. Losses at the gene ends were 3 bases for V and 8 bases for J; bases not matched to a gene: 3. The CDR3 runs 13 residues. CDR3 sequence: CASSFSGSGELFF. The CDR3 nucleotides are TGTGCCAGCAGTTTTAGCGGGTCAGGGGAGCTGTTTTTT.

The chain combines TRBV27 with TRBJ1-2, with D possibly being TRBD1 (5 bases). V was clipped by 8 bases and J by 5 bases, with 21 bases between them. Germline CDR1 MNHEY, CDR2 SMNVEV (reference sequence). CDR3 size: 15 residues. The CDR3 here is CASVPTGAGRYGYTF. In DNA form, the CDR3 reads TGTGCCAGCGTCCCTACTGGGGCCGGTCGTTATGGCTACACCTTC.

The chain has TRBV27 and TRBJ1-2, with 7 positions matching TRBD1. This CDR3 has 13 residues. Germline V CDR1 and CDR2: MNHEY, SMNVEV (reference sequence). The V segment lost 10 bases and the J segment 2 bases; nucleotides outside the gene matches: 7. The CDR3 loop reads CATKGAENYGYTF. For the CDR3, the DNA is TGTGCCACCAAGGGGGCAGAGAACTATGGCTACACCTTC.

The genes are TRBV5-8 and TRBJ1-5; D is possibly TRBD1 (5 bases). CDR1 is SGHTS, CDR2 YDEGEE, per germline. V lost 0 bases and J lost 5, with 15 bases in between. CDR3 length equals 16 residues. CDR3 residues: CASSLVYKGGDQPQHF. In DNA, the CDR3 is TGTGCCAGCAGCTTGGTTTATAAGGGAGGGGATCAGCCCCAGCATTTT.

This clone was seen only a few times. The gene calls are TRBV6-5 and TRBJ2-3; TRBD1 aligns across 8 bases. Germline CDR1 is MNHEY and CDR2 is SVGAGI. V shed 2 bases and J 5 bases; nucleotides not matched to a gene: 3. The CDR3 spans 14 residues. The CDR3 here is CASSYRTGQDTQYF. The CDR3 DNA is TGTGCCAGCAGTTACCGGACAGGGCAAGATACGCAGTATTTT.

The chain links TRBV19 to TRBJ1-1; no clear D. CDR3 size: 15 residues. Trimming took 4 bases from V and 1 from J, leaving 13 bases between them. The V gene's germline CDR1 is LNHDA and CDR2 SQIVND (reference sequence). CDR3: CASSTALFRNTEAFF. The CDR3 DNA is TGTGCCAGTAGTACTGCACTATTCCGGAACACTGAAGCTTTCTTT.

Written as DNA, the CDR3 is TGTGCCACCAGCAGGGGGCAGGCCTACTATGGCTACACCTTC. Translation: CATSRGQAYYGYTF. This sequence joins TRBV15 and TRBJ1-2; weak D call: TRBD1 (5 bases). The CDR3 is 14 amino acids. The germline CDR1 and CDR2 sequences are LNHNV and YYDKDF (reference sequence). Trimming removed 3 bases at V and 3 bases at J, with 11 bases between.

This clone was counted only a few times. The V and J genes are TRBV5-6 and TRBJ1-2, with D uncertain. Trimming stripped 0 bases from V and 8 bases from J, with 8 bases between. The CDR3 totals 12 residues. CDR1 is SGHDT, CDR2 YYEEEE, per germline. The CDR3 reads CASSLDRGGYTF. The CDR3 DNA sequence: TGTGCCAGCAGCTTGGATCGCGGGGGCTACACCTTC.

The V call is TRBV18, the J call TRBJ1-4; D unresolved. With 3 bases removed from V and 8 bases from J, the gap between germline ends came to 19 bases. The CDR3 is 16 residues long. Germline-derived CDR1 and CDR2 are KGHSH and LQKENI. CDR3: CASSPQKGALNEKLFF. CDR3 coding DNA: TGTGCCAGCTCACCTCAAAAGGGAGCTTTAAACGAAAAACTGTTTTTT.